A single T cell receptor beta chain is shown here with its context. These data belong to a study of patients and donors after allogeneic stem cell transplantation. TCRdb ran MiXCR on the RT-PCR reads and lists one entry per CDR3 protein. The sample lists over 150,000 distinct CDR3 sequences, 30% occurring once. The TCR was taken from a human donor who was either an allogeneic HSCT recipient or a stem cell or donor lymphocyte infusion donor (not recorded which). It is not recorded whose cells these are; they may come from a transplant donor. Specimen: blood, either unsorted or a sorted T cell fraction (not recorded which).

CDR3 in amino acids: CSARAGVSGNTIYF. DNA for the CDR3: TGCAGTGCTCGGGCCGGGGTATCTGGAAACACCATATATTTT. V gene TRBV20-1 combines with J gene TRBJ1-3; D is undetermined. V dropped 5 bases and J dropped 1 base, with 12 bases sitting between them. Germline CDR1 DFQATT, CDR2 SNEGSKA (reference sequence). The CDR3 has 14 residues.